What follows are 8 T cell receptor beta chains derived from one specimen sequenced in a study of blood T cell repertoires in COVID-19. The protocol was immunoSEQ multiplex PCR, while the TCRdb copy is restricted to in-frame clones and leaves out a portion. The table shows a few hundred thousand clones, with approximately 91% occurring only once. The material sequenced was peripheral blood. These receptors were obtained from a woman aged 30 to 39 with COVID-19, enrolled during active disease.

This chain uses TRBV7-8 with TRBJ1-1, with TRBD1 as a possible D gene (6 bases). This CDR3 spans 13 amino acids. V lost 6 bases to trimming and J lost 3 bases, with 11 bases between them. CDR1 is SGHVS and CDR2 is FQNEAQ in the germline V gene. The DNA for the CDR3 is TGTGCCAGCAGTCCAGGGGTGGACACTGAAGCTTTCTTT. Protein sequence: CASSPGVDTEAFF.

The rearrangement joins TRBV7-9 to TRBJ2-1; 13 bases are shared with TRBD2. From germline, CDR1 is SEHNR and CDR2 FQNEAQ (reference sequence). The CDR3 totals 14 residues. With V trimmed by 6 bases and J by 9 bases, 5 bases remained unmatched. In DNA, the CDR3 is TGTGCCAGCAGGGGAGGACTAGCGGGGGTTGAGCAGTTCTTC. Residues: CASRGGLAGVEQFF. The whole variable domain, filled in from reference TRBV7-9 and TRBJ2-1, reads DTGVSQNPRHKITKRGQNVTFRCDPISEHNRLYWYRQTLGQGPEFLTYFQNEAQLEKSRLLSDRFSAERPKGSFSTLEIQRTEQGDSAMYLCASRGGLAGVEQFFGPGTRLTVL.

CDR3: CASSESTDDYGYTF. The CDR3 DNA sequence: TGCGCCAGCAGTGAGTCGACAGACGACTATGGCTACACCTTC. The chain employs TRBV10-2 and TRBJ1-2; D possibly corresponds to TRBD1 (5 bases). The V end lost 0 bases, the J end lost 3 bases, and 8 bases lay between the germline ends. This CDR3 contains 14 residues. Germline V gene data show CDR1 as WSHSY and CDR2 as SAAADI.

The gene calls are TRBV24-1 and TRBJ2-1, with a possible D match to TRBD2 (6 bases). The V gene lost 9 bases and the J gene lost 10 bases, with 21 bases spanning the gap. This CDR3 has 14 residues. The V gene's germline CDR1 is KGHDR and CDR2 SFDVKD. For the CDR3, the DNA is TGTGCCACCGGCTTTAGCGGAGGAGGATGGGAGCAGTTCTTC. Its protein is CATGFSGGGWEQFF.

The rearrangement uses TRBV11-2 and TRBJ2-3; D not resolved. Trimming left V 3 bases short and J 5 bases short, with 18 bases between. The germline gives CDR1 SGHAT, CDR2 FQNNGV. The CDR3 contains 16 residues. Here the CDR3 DNA reads TGTGCCAGCAGCTTTTCTTTGGGCAGCCCCCGAGATACGCAGTATTTT. The encoded protein is CASSFSLGSPRDTQYF.

The DNA for the CDR3 is TGTGCCAGCAGCGAAGCCTCGATGGTGCAGTACTTC. Translation gives CASSEASMVQYF. This chain joins TRBV9 and TRBJ2-7; D unresolved. Germline V CDR1 and CDR2: SGDLS, YYNGEE. CDR3 length: 12 residues. V shed 3 bases and J shed 9 bases, with 13 bases lying between them. The whole variable domain, filled in from reference TRBV9 and TRBJ2-7, reads DSGVTQTPKHLITATGQRVTLRCSPRSGDLSVYWYQQSLDQGLQFLIQYYNGEERAKGNILERFSAQQFPDLHSELNLSSLELGDSALYFCASSEASMVQYFGPGTRLTVT.

This clone was recorded only once. The rearrangement links TRBV9 to TRBJ2-7; unclear D gene. CDR1 is SGDLS, CDR2 YYNGEE, per germline. CDR3 length equals 15 residues. The ends were cut back, 0 bases at V and 2 bases at J, with 12 bases in the middle. The CDR3 spells CASSVGLDPTYEQYF. CDR3 sequence (DNA): TGTGCCAGCAGCGTAGGTCTAGACCCTACCTACGAGCAGTACTTC.

The sample holds a few counts of this clone. The V call is TRBV28, the J call TRBJ1-6, with a weak D call TRBD1 (5 bases). The germline gives CDR1 MDHEN, CDR2 SYDVKM. This CDR3 has 15 residues. Trimming took 0 bases from V and 10 from J, leaving 13 bases between them. CDR3 loop: CASSLWSPRESPLHF. Written as DNA, the CDR3 is TGTGCCAGCAGTTTATGGTCTCCCAGGGAATCACCCCTCCACTTT.